This TCR beta chain is drawn from a study of cytomegalovirus exposure and HLA in healthy donors. Some clones are missing from TCRdb's copy, which holds only in-frame ones; the method was immunoSEQ multiplex PCR. The table shows hundreds of thousands of clones, with just over 85% occurring only once. An approximately 130-subject validation cohort, separate from the roughly 670-subject first cohort, supplied the donors. Per germline, CDR1 GTSNPN and CDR2 SVGIG (reference sequence). CDR3 length: 19 residues. Losses at the gene ends were 1 base for V and 0 bases for J; bases not matched to a gene: 16. The sample taken for sequencing was PBMCs. This sequence originates from a woman aged 18-29 years in good health and CMV-seronegative. The chain carries TRBV30 and TRBJ2-7; the match to TRBD2 covers 9 bases. The chain's CDR3 is CAWSGSRSSGRIHSYEQYF. The CDR3 DNA reads as TGTGCCTGGAGTGGCTCCCGGTCGAGCGGGAGGATACACTCCTACGAGCAGTACTTC.